What follows describes a single T cell receptor beta chain. This clone was recorded a few times. Its recognized antigen is unknown. The input lacks base qualities; no much larger clone sits a single base away. The data belong to a study of blood T cell repertoires in COVID-19 (dated by TCRdb to the early 2020s). Some background on the complete study: Collaborator samples came from the United States, Italy and Spain and covered acute and convalescent phases of COVID-19. The prospective study material was composed of cDNA or gDNA derived from T cells, B-cell-depleted T cells, or PBMCs. The repertoires were made available in a free public database intended to serve as a resource for research on the immune response to SARS-CoV-2. Where HLA class I and class II types were available, the types were taken from metadata supplied by the sample provider, not from assay-based typing. Subjects who had been exposed to COVID-19, were actively infected with it, or had recovered from it provided the deeply sampled blood TCRbeta repertoires that made up the dataset. The sample metadata nearly always contained a de-identified subject ID, COVID-19 status, age in years and sex. The samples were drawn from two sources: the first 160 participants of the ongoing ImmuneRACE study, and 1,000 to 1,500 subjects contributed by 6 global collaborators. Findings and caveats that apply to the study as a whole: The quantity of clinical and demographic metadata differed by source and by participant and was supplied without curation.

The immunoSEQ Assay, a bias-controlled multiplex PCR, was used to amplify TCRbeta CDR3 regions from genomic DNA. For the original study's pipeline: The number of nucleated cells in each sample was estimated from the amplification of reference gene primers within the assay. To quantify the absolute abundance of each unique TCRbeta CDR3 rearrangement, sequence reads were collapsed and filtered. For each sample, productive Simpson clonality was calculated as the square root of Simpson's diversity index over productive rearrangements. In its TCRdb copy, this immuneACCESS table keeps in-frame sequences only and misses some clones. Where compared with another copy, unresolved V genes explain less than half of these, and the others have no known cause. V and J calls and clone size are copied from that table; D and trimming were computed from the DNA. The sample includes about 150,000 clones, with around four fifths observed a single time. The leading ten clones occupy less than 2.5% of the sample.

The collaborating institutions used their own protocols to collect whole blood in K2EDTA tubes. For TCRbeta analysis, collaborators shipped samples in one of three forms: frozen whole blood, isolated PBMCs, or DNA extracted from either of those sample types. The CDR3 measures 15 amino acids from cysteine to phenylalanine. The CDR3 DNA has 45 bases and is translated from base 1. For CDR1 and CDR2, the germline V gene lists SGHRS and YFSETQ. After removal of 5 bases from V and 4 bases from J, the junction retains 10 bases not matched to a gene. Sequences were obtained from peripheral blood. The receptor's source is a man in his 70s with acute or convalescent COVID-19. The V and J genes are TRBV5-1 and TRBJ2-7; 9 bases in the middle match TRBD1. The nucleotide sequence reads TGCGCCAGCAGGCCCGGGACAGGGATTAGTTACGAGCAGTACTTC. Translated, this gives CASRPGTGISYEQYF.